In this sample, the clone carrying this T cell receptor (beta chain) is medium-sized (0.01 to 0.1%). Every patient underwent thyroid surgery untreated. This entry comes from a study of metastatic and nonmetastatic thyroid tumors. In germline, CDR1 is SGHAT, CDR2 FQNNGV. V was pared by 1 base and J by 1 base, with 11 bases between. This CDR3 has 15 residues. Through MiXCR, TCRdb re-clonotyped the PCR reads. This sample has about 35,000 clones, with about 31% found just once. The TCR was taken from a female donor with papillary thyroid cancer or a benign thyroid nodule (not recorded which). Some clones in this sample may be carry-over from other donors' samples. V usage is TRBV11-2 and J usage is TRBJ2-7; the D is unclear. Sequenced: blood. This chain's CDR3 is CASSLGTVRSYEQYF. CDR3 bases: TGTGCCAGCAGCTTAGGAACAGTCCGTTCCTACGAGCAGTACTTC. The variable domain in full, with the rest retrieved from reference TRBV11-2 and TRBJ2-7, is EAGVAQSPRYKIIEKRQSVAFWCNPISGHATLYWYQQILGQGPKLLIQFQNNGVVDDSQLPKDRFSAERLKGVDSTLKIQPAKLEDSAVYLCASSLGTVRSYEQYFGPGTRLTVT.